A single sample gave rise to the 18 T cell receptor beta chains below, sequenced in a study of blood T cell repertoires in COVID-19. Here immunoSEQ multiplex PCR was the method, and the copy in TCRdb shows in-frame clones only, minus some. The data show a few hundred thousand clones, with 80% to 85% seen just once and approximately 5.1% held by the top ten. The sample consisted of peripheral blood. All receptors come from an older woman who had recovered from COVID-19.

The rearrangement links TRBV5-4 to TRBJ2-7; 14 nucleotides align to TRBD2. The CDR3 totals 15 residues. Germline V lookup: CDR1 SGHNT, CDR2 YYREEE (reference sequence). V was clipped by 4 bases and J by 3 bases; unmatched bases: 3. The CDR3 reads CASSKGLAGDYEQYF. The CDR3 DNA reads as TGTGCCAGCAGCAAGGGACTAGCGGGGGACTACGAGCAGTACTTC.

The chain employs TRBV6-5 and TRBJ2-2; TRBD1 aligns across 9 bases. V dropped 5 bases and J dropped 7; count of bases not matched to a gene: 5. Germline values: CDR1 MNHEY, CDR2 SVGAGI. CDR3 size: 14 residues. The CDR3 loop reads CASSTDRGFGELFF. The CDR3 DNA follows: TGTGCCAGCAGTACTGACAGGGGGTTCGGGGAGCTGTTTTTT.

The V gene is TRBV12-3 or TRBV12-4, the J gene TRBJ1-2; weak D call: TRBD1 (6 bases). Trimming removed 4 bases at V and 7 bases at J, with 10 bases between. The CDR3 extends over 12 amino acids. In DNA, the CDR3 is TGTGCCAGCAGTTCCTGGACAGTTGGCTACACCTTC. Its protein is CASSSWTVGYTF.

About this clone: Because the CDR3 is missing its conserved closing phenylalanine or tryptophan, this is likely a read error. The DNA is left out, because the CDR3 cannot be placed on it with certainty; the CDR3 is given as TCRdb lists it. The chain is built from TRBV23-1 and TRBJ1-2; TRBD1 is taken as the D call from the table, unchecked against the DNA. TRBV23-1 carries the ORF label, with uncertain function. The CDR3 adds up to 12 amino acids, both ends counted. The CDR3 protein is CASSFPPPGGTG.

This clone was seen once. The chain is built from TRBV7-3 and TRBJ2-1; 9 nucleotides line up with TRBD2. Germline V CDR1 and CDR2: SGHTA, FQGTGA. The CDR3 length is 15 residues. The V gene end was trimmed by 2 bases and the J gene end by 7 bases; junction bases not matched to a gene: 6. CDR3 nucleotides: TGTGCCAGCAGCTTATTTAGCGGGGGTGAAAATGAGCAGTTCTTC. Its translation is CASSLFSGGENEQFF.

This clone was seen more than once but under ten times. The chain combines TRBV19 with TRBJ1-2; D perhaps matches TRBD1 (5 bases). The CDR3 has 15 residues. Germline assignment: CDR1 LNHDA and CDR2 SQIVND (reference sequence). Trimming pared 2 bases from V and 3 bases from J, leaving 13 bases between. In DNA form, the CDR3 reads TGTGCCAGTAGTATATCGGAGGGGCGCGACTATGGCTACACCTTC. Protein product: CASSISEGRDYGYTF.

The chain couples TRBV7-2 to TRBJ1-1, with D possibly TRBD1 on 6 matching bases. V lost 5 bases to trimming and J lost 5 bases, with 24 bases between them. CDR3 length: 17 residues. Germline values: CDR1 SGHTA, CDR2 FQGNSA. The CDR3 reads CASSTPGGGPGGTEAFF. The CDR3 region has the DNA TGTGCCAGCAGCACCCCCGGCGGGGGCCCCGGAGGGACTGAAGCTTTCTTT.

A single count supports this clone. V is TRBV5-4 and J is TRBJ2-7; D may be TRBD1 (8 bases). Germline V CDR1 and CDR2: SGHNT, YYREEE (reference sequence). The CDR3 spans 15 residues. V was shortened by 4 bases and J by 0 bases, with 14 bases between the two germline ends. In DNA form, the CDR3 reads TGTGCCAGCAGCGGGGGGGGACAGGTCTCCTACGAGCAGTACTTC. Translating it yields CASSGGGQVSYEQYF.

This clone appeared a single time. At one end, the junction sequence differs from germline, possibly due to a read error. The V gene is TRBV7-7, the J gene TRBJ2-1; the D gene is possibly TRBD1 (5 bases). Germline loops: CDR1 SSHAT, CDR2 FNYEAQ (reference sequence). CDR3 length equals 14 residues. The chain's CDR3 is CASSLNAGYNEQFF. CDR3 nucleotides: TGTGCTAGCAGCTTAAATGCAGGGTATAATGAGCAGTTCTTC. Based on the CDR3 plus reference TRBV7-7 and TRBJ2-1, the full variable domain is GAGVSQSPRYKVTKRGQDVTLRCDPISSHATLYWYQQALGQGPEFLTYFNYEAQPDKSGLPSDRFSAERPEGSISTLTIQRTEQRDSAMYRCASSLNAGYNEQFFGPGTRLTVL.

The CDR3, as DNA: TGCGCCAGCAGCCCATCCGGGACAGGGTACTACGAGCAGTACTTC. Translation gives CASSPSGTGYYEQYF. This rearrangement joins TRBV4-1 to TRBJ2-7, with TRBD1 matching over 9 bases. J gave up 3 bases and V 4 bases, and 7 bases lay outside the gene matches. The CDR3 consists of 15 residues. Germline CDR1 MGHRA, CDR2 YSYEKL.

This chain joins TRBV5-8 and TRBJ2-5; D assignment may be TRBD1 or TRBD2 (5 bases each). CDR3 length equals 16 residues. Germline V gene sequence: CDR1 SGHTS, CDR2 YDEGEE. V was cut by 4 bases and J by 5 bases, with 21 bases left in between. The CDR3, as DNA: TGTGCCAGCAGCATGGGACGGGTGCCCTCGCAGGAGACCCAGTACTTC. Translating it yields CASSMGRVPSQETQYF.

The chain uses TRBV5-4 and TRBJ1-1; D not certain. CDR1 is SGHNT and CDR2 is YYREEE in the germline V gene (reference sequence). V shed 0 bases and J shed 7 bases, with 10 bases lying between them. This CDR3 region has 13 residues. CDR3 in DNA: TGTGCCAGCAGCTTGGAAGCGGGCTTTGAAGCTTTCTTT. As protein: CASSLEAGFEAFF.

The rearrangement uses TRBV4-3 and TRBJ2-5; 16 bases map to TRBD2. The germline CDR1 and CDR2 sequences are LGHNA and YSLEER. The CDR3 covers 18 residues. The V and J ends lost 4 bases and 4 bases, in that order; junction bases with no gene match: 9. The CDR3 nucleotides are TGCGCCAGCAGCCCCGGGGGGACTAGCGGGGGGGCCCCAGAGACCCAGTACTTC. Protein: CASSPGGTSGGAPETQYF.

This clone was recorded once. The rearrangement joins TRBV5-8 to TRBJ2-2; D remains unclear. This CDR3 region has 16 residues. V was pared by 4 bases and J by 2 bases, with 15 bases between. CDR1 is SGHTS, CDR2 YDEGEE, per germline. The CDR3 protein is CASSRAVTPNTGELFF. The CDR3 DNA sequence: TGTGCCAGCAGCCGTGCAGTGACTCCTAACACCGGGGAGCTGTTTTTT.

The V and J genes are TRBV19 and TRBJ1-3; D perhaps matches TRBD1 (5 bases). The CDR3 consists of 14 residues. Germline V gives CDR1 LNHDA, CDR2 SQIVND (reference sequence). Trimming cost V 8 bases and J 0 bases, with 11 bases left between them. This CDR3 reads CASAQGYSGNTIYF. The CDR3 nucleotides read TGTGCCAGTGCTCAGGGATACTCTGGAAACACCATATATTTT. Full variable domain (rest looked up from reference TRBV19 and TRBJ1-3): DGGITQSPKYLFRKEGQNVTLSCEQNLNHDAMYWYRQDPGQGLRLIYYSQIVNDFQKGDIAEGYSVSREKKESFPLTVTSAQKNPTAFYLCASAQGYSGNTIYFGEGSWLTVV.

The gene calls are TRBV6-2 or TRBV6-3 and TRBJ1-2, with 9 bases aligning to TRBD1. The CDR3 contains 14 residues. Germline CDR1 MNHEY, CDR2 SVGEGT. The V gene end was trimmed by 6 bases and the J gene end by 5 bases; junction bases not matched to a gene: 7. In DNA, the CDR3 is TGTGCCAGCAGACCTGGACAGGGGAGGTATGGCTACACCTTC. Encoded protein: CASRPGQGRYGYTF.

The V and J genes are TRBV5-6 and TRBJ1-4; TRBD1 agrees at 7 bases. Trimming cost V 3 bases and J 8 bases; bases outside gene matches: 10. The CDR3 has 15 residues. In germline, CDR1 is SGHDT, CDR2 YYEEEE. CDR3 in amino acids: CASSWTGPGGEKLFF. The CDR3, as DNA: TGTGCCAGCAGCTGGACAGGACCAGGGGGGGAAAAACTGTTTTTT.

The chain uses TRBV5-8 and TRBJ1-5; D is undetermined. CDR3 size: 15 residues. Per germline, CDR1 SGHTS and CDR2 YDEGEE. The ends were cut back, 2 bases at V and 2 bases at J, with 11 bases in the middle. In nucleotides, the CDR3 is TGTGCCAGCAGCTTCGGGTCTCTCGGCAATCAGCCCCAGCATTTT. Translating it yields CASSFGSLGNQPQHF.